This passage covers 32 T cell receptor beta chains from one sample sequenced in a study of blood T cell repertoires in COVID-19. Assay: immunoSEQ multiplex PCR; the TCRdb copy retains only in-frame clones and omits some. The table shows around 54,000 clones, with roughly 80% occurring only once. The sample was peripheral blood. All receptors derive from a woman aged 60-75 years with acute or convalescent COVID-19.

This chain joins TRBV27 and TRBJ1-2; TRBD1 agrees at 8 bases. V lost 5 bases and J lost 5; bases outside the gene matches: 7. Germline lookup yields CDR1 MNHEY and CDR2 SMNVEV (reference sequence). The CDR3 has 14 residues. This CDR3 is CASSRTGTSYGYTF. Written as DNA, the CDR3 is TGTGCCAGCAGTCGGACAGGGACTTCATATGGCTACACCTTC.

This chain joins TRBV12-3 or TRBV12-4 and TRBJ1-1, with unresolved D. This CDR3 has 13 amino acids. Trimming removed 6 bases at V and 1 base at J, with 9 bases between. CDR3 DNA sequence: TGTGCCAGCAGCTCACTCGGGAACACTGAAGCTTTCTTT. It specifies CASSSLGNTEAFF.

The chain carries TRBV5-1 and TRBJ1-1; no definite D call. There are 14 residues in the CDR3. Deletions cut 0 bases from V and 0 bases from J, with 6 bases between. Germline V gene data show CDR1 as SGHRS and CDR2 as YFSETQ. The CDR3 region is CASSLEYMNTEAFF. The CDR3 bases are TGCGCCAGCAGCTTGGAGTACATGAACACTGAAGCTTTCTTT.

V gene TRBV7-2 combines with J gene TRBJ1-4; no clear D gene. The CDR3 covers 16 residues. Germline lookup yields CDR1 SGHTA and CDR2 FQGNSA. V lost 2 bases and J 8 bases, leaving 18 bases between the germline ends. The CDR3 bases are TGTGCCAGCAGCTTAAGATCGGCCTTCCCGGGGGAAAAACTGTTTTTT. Its translation is CASSLRSAFPGEKLFF.

The chain links TRBV29-1 to TRBJ2-1, with 7 bases aligning to TRBD1. CDR1 and CDR2 (germline): SQVTM, ANQGSEA. The CDR3 totals 14 residues. V lost 4 bases, J lost 2 bases, and 5 bases stayed unmatched. CDR3 in DNA: TGCAGCGTTGTAGGGACAGCCACCTACAATGAGCAGTTCTTC. This encodes CSVVGTATYNEQFF.

The chain uses TRBV5-8 and TRBJ2-7, with D tentatively TRBD1 (5 bases). V was cut by 2 bases and J by 1 base, with 7 bases left in between. From germline, CDR1 is SGHTS and CDR2 YDEGEE. The CDR3 sequence is 13 residues long. The CDR3 nucleotides are TGTGCCAGCAGCTTCCCAGGGTCCTACGAGCAGTACTTC. Protein: CASSFPGSYEQYF.

The chain links TRBV18 to TRBJ1-5; 7 bases match TRBD1. This CDR3 comprises 14 residues. V was pared by 2 bases and J by 2 bases, with 0 bases of the junction left unmatched. In germline, CDR1 is KGHSH, CDR2 LQKENI. The CDR3 reads CASSPGTGNQPQHF. CDR3 DNA sequence: TGTGCCAGCTCACCAGGGACAGGCAATCAGCCCCAGCATTTT. Together with reference TRBV18 and TRBJ1-5, the CDR3 gives the full variable domain: NAGVMQNPRHLVRRRGQEARLRCSPMKGHSHVYWYRQLPEEGLKFMVYLQKENIIDESGMPKERFSAEFPKEGPSILRIQQVVRGDSAAYFCASSPGTGNQPQHFGDGTRLSIL.

V gene TRBV24-1 combines with J gene TRBJ2-5; D ambiguous. V lost 3 bases and J 5 bases, leaving 3 bases between the germline ends. CDR1 KGHDR and CDR2 SFDVKD come from the germline V gene. This CDR3 has 11 amino acids. This chain's CDR3 is CATSDRETQYF. The CDR3 region has the DNA TGTGCCACCAGTGATCGGGAGACCCAGTACTTC.

The rearrangement joins TRBV5-6 to TRBJ2-1; perhaps TRBD2 as D (5 bases). This CDR3 has 11 amino acids. Germline V gene sequence: CDR1 SGHDT, CDR2 YYEEEE. Deletions cut 7 bases from V and 10 bases from J, with 12 bases between. CDR3 nucleotide sequence: TGTGCCAGCTTCCGGACGGGGGAGCAGTTCTTC. Translating gives CASFRTGEQFF.

The chain is built from TRBV3-1 (or the pseudogene TRBV3-2) and TRBJ1-1; D is undetermined. Germline assignment: CDR1 LGHDT and CDR2 YNNKEL (reference sequence). The V end lost 1 base, the J end lost 3 bases, and 6 bases lay between the germline ends. This CDR3 spans 13 amino acids. The CDR3 loop is CASSQGEYTEAFF. The CDR3 DNA is TGTGCCAGCAGCCAAGGGGAGTACACTGAAGCTTTCTTT.

This clone was observed a few times. V and J are TRBV3-1 (or the pseudogene TRBV3-2) and TRBJ1-3; tentatively, D is TRBD1 (5 bases). This CDR3 has 17 residues. The V end was cut by 2 bases, the J end by 4 bases, with 18 bases between. Looked up from germline, CDR1 is LGHDT and CDR2 is YNNKEL (reference sequence). The CDR3 DNA sequence: TGTGCCAGCAGCCAAAACCCGAACGGGGGACGCGGAAACACCATATATTTT. Translated: CASSQNPNGGRGNTIYF.

The rearrangement links TRBV28 to TRBJ2-7, with 10 bases that match TRBD2. This CDR3 is 15 amino acids long. Germline V gene sequence: CDR1 MDHEN, CDR2 SYDVKM. Trimming at V came to 4 bases and at J to 1 base, leaving 4 bases not matched to a gene. CDR3 sequence: CASSSSGGGSYEQYF. CDR3 nucleotides: TGTGCCAGCAGTTCAAGCGGGGGGGGTTCCTACGAGCAGTACTTC.

The V and J genes are TRBV9 and TRBJ2-5; D is undetermined. CDR1 SGDLS and CDR2 YYNGEE come from the germline V gene. V lost 0 bases and J 1 base, leaving 10 bases between the germline ends. The CDR3 has 15 residues. The chain's CDR3 is CASSVAFGTQETQYF. CDR3 DNA sequence: TGTGCCAGCAGCGTAGCCTTCGGTACCCAAGAGACCCAGTACTTC.

This clone was observed a handful of times. The chain carries TRBV5-4 and TRBJ2-3; the D gene is possibly TRBD1 (5 bases). CDR1 SGHNT and CDR2 YYREEE come from the germline V gene (reference sequence). V dropped 8 bases and J dropped 0 bases, with 13 bases sitting between them. This CDR3 spans 14 amino acids. The CDR3 DNA is TGTGCCAGTCTTCCTGACAGTAGCACAGATACGCAGTATTTT. Translating gives CASLPDSSTDTQYF.

This clone was seen a handful of times. In nucleotides, the CDR3 is TGTGCCAGCTCACCACCGCAGTTGAACACTGAAGCTTTCTTT. Encoded protein: CASSPPQLNTEAFF. The V call is TRBV18, the J call TRBJ1-1; D is unclear. The CDR3 contains 14 residues. Trimming took off 0 bases at V and 0 bases at J, with 5 bases between the two ends. Germline V gene lookup returns CDR1 KGHSH and CDR2 LQKENI.

In this sample, this clone turned up a few times. The J gene is TRBJ1-1, the V gene TRBV6-5; unclear D gene. Trimming took 3 bases from V and 0 from J, leaving 5 bases between them. CDR1 and CDR2 from the germline V gene are MNHEY and SVGAGI. The CDR3 runs to 13 residues. The chain's CDR3 is CASSYLVNTEAFF. The CDR3 DNA reads TGTGCCAGCAGTTATCTTGTGAACACTGAAGCTTTCTTT.

The rearrangement joins TRBV18 to TRBJ2-7, with 9 nucleotides matching TRBD2. V trimming: 5 bases; J trimming: 2 bases; junction bases outside the gene matches: 7. The CDR3 consists of 15 residues. Looked up from germline, CDR1 is KGHSH and CDR2 is LQKENI. The CDR3 region has the DNA TGTGCCAGCTCATCCGGACTAGCGAGCACCTACGAGCAGTACTTC. It specifies CASSSGLASTYEQYF.

The chain uses TRBV13 and TRBJ2-1; 12 nucleotides agree with TRBD2. V lost 6 bases to trimming and J lost 8 bases; unmatched junction nucleotides: 8. This CDR3 spans 15 amino acids. Per germline, CDR1 PRHDT and CDR2 FYEKMQ (reference sequence). CDR3 amino acids: CASRLAGGPRDEQFF. CDR3 DNA sequence: TGTGCCAGCAGACTAGCGGGAGGACCTAGGGATGAGCAGTTCTTC.

The chain uses TRBV25-1 and TRBJ1-1, with D possibly matching TRBD1 (5 bases). V gave up 3 bases and J gave up 3 bases, with 14 bases separating them. Germline CDR1 and CDR2: MGHDK and SYGVNS. The CDR3 runs 15 residues. The CDR3 DNA reads as TGTGCCAGCAGTGAGGGGGGGAATGTGGACACTGAAGCTTTCTTT. Protein: CASSEGGNVDTEAFF.

The CDR3, as DNA: TGTGCCAGCAGCTTTGGCTTGGTGAGGGTTCGCACTAATGAAAAACTGTTTTTT. Translated: CASSFGLVRVRTNEKLFF. The chain employs TRBV5-5 and TRBJ1-4; D not certain. The CDR3 contains 18 residues. The V end lost 2 bases, the J end lost 2 bases, and 19 bases lay between the germline ends. Germline assignment: CDR1 SGHKS and CDR2 YYEKEE (reference sequence).

The chain employs TRBV27 and TRBJ1-4; TRBD1 agrees at 7 bases. This CDR3 is built from 14 residues. V gave up 7 bases and J gave up 5 bases; unmatched junction bases: 7. Per the germline V gene, CDR1 is MNHEY and CDR2 is SMNVEV (reference sequence). The CDR3 bases are TGTGCCAGCAAAAGGGGGACAGTCAATGAAAAACTGTTTTTT. This gives the protein CASKRGTVNEKLFF.

The chain joins TRBV11-1 to TRBJ2-7; TRBD1 matches at 7 bases. V shed 3 bases and J 7 bases; nucleotides not matched to a gene: 12. The CDR3 is made up of 15 amino acids. Germline CDR1 reads SGHAT; CDR2 reads FQDESV (reference sequence). The CDR3 coding sequence is TGTGCCAGCAGCTTCCGCCCAGGCAGGGGGAATGAGCAGTACTTC. It is translated as CASSFRPGRGNEQYF.

V usage is TRBV3-1 (or the pseudogene TRBV3-2) and J usage is TRBJ2-5; D perhaps matches TRBD2 (6 bases). V was trimmed by 5 bases and J by 2 bases, leaving 15 bases between them. CDR1 and CDR2 (germline): LGHDT, YNNKEL (reference sequence). This CDR3 spans 15 amino acids. The CDR3 sequence: CASSSLGTPQETQYF. CDR3 coding DNA: TGTGCCAGCAGCTCGTTGGGGACTCCGCAAGAGACCCAGTACTTC.

The rearrangement uses TRBV6-5 and TRBJ2-2; D may be TRBD2 (6 bases). The CDR3 is 15 residues long. Trimming pared 4 bases from V and 4 bases from J, leaving 13 bases between. Per the germline V gene, CDR1 is MNHEY and CDR2 is SVGAGI. The CDR3 region is CASSLDGGGTGELFF. CDR3 nucleotides: TGTGCCAGCAGTTTGGACGGGGGTGGCACCGGGGAGCTGTTTTTT.

The chain has TRBV18 and TRBJ2-5; weak D call: TRBD2 (6 bases). The CDR3 runs to 13 residues. The germline V and J ends were trimmed by 6 bases and 0 bases, with 8 bases remaining between them. From germline, CDR1 is KGHSH and CDR2 LQKENI. CDR3 DNA sequence: TGTGCCAGCTCCTCTAGCGACCAAGAGACCCAGTACTTC. Its translation: CASSSSDQETQYF.

This chain connects TRBV7-9 to TRBJ1-6, with TRBD1 identical over 8 bases. Per the germline V gene, CDR1 is SEHNR and CDR2 is FQNEAQ (reference sequence). The CDR3 length is 15 residues. J gave up 11 bases and V 1 base, and 7 bases lay outside the gene matches. CDR3 residues: CASSLGGQVYAPLHF. Written as DNA, the CDR3 is TGTGCCAGCAGCTTAGGGGGACAGGTGTATGCACCCCTCCACTTT.

This chain connects TRBV5-8 to TRBJ2-2; 8 nucleotides align to TRBD1. The ends lost 3 bases at V and 4 bases at J; junction bases unmatched: 5. This CDR3 region has 15 residues. The V gene's germline CDR1 is SGHTS and CDR2 YDEGEE. This chain's CDR3 is CASSSRDRLTGELFF. DNA for the CDR3: TGTGCCAGCAGCTCCCGGGACAGGCTCACCGGGGAGCTGTTTTTT. Using reference TRBV5-8 and TRBJ2-2 for the parts outside the CDR3, the full variable domain is EAGVTQSPTHLIKTRGQQATLRCSPISGHTSVYWYQQALGLGLQFLLWYDEGEERNRGNFPPRFSGRQFPNYSSELNVNALELEDSALYLCASSSRDRLTGELFFGEGSRLTVL.

The rearrangement uses TRBV19 and TRBJ2-3; D is possibly TRBD2 (5 bases). Germline-derived CDR1 and CDR2 are LNHDA and SQIVND (reference sequence). The V end was cut by 3 bases, the J end by 2 bases, with 12 bases between. This CDR3 spans 15 amino acids. In nucleotides, the CDR3 is TGTGCCAGTAGTATGGATACTAGTTCCACAGATACGCAGTATTTT. Amino acids: CASSMDTSSTDTQYF.

This clone was picked up a small number of times. V gene TRBV6-5 combines with J gene TRBJ1-6; no clear D. The CDR3 is 14 amino acids. Between the trimmed V and J ends, which lost 4 bases and 9 bases, there was a span of 13 bases. Per the germline V gene, CDR1 is MNHEY and CDR2 is SVGAGI. In DNA form, the CDR3 reads TGTGCCAGCAGTTGGTCGGAGGAAGGTTCACCCCTCCACTTT. It encodes CASSWSEEGSPLHF.

This chain joins TRBV28 and TRBJ1-2, with 9 bases aligning to TRBD1. CDR3 length: 14 residues. Trimming cost V 6 bases and J 4 bases; bases outside gene matches: 6. CDR1 is MDHEN, CDR2 SYDVKM, per germline. The CDR3 loop reads CASSLAGQGYGYTF. The CDR3 nucleotides read TGTGCCAGCAGCTTGGCGGGACAGGGCTATGGCTACACCTTC.

This clone was seen only once. J is TRBJ2-7 and V is TRBV5-1; 11 bases align to TRBD2. V lost 1 base, J lost 2 bases, and 11 bases stayed unmatched. In germline, CDR1 is SGHRS, CDR2 YFSETQ. The CDR3 runs to 18 residues. In nucleotides, the CDR3 is TGCGCCAGCAGCTTGAGAGAATTAGCGGGAGGGACCCCCTACGAGCAGTACTTC. Its translation: CASSLRELAGGTPYEQYF.

In this sample, this clone turned up a few times. The rearrangement links TRBV5-1 to TRBJ1-2; D gene ambiguous. V lost 0 bases, J lost 4 bases, and 13 bases lay in between. CDR1 and CDR2 (germline): SGHRS, YFSETQ. The CDR3 is 15 residues long. The chain's CDR3 is CASSLDPTSAYGYTF. The CDR3 nucleotides are TGCGCCAGCAGCTTGGATCCTACGTCCGCCTATGGCTACACCTTC. The variable domain in full, completed from reference TRBV5-1 and TRBJ1-2, reads KAGVTQTPRYLIKTRGQQVTLSCSPISGHRSVSWYQQTPGQGLQFLFEYFSETQRNKGNFPGRFSGRQFSNSRSEMNVSTLELGDSALYLCASSLDPTSAYGYTFGSGTRLTVV.